A selection of T cell receptor beta chains follows, all from one sample in a study of cytomegalovirus exposure and HLA in healthy donors. Some clones are missing from TCRdb's copy, which holds only in-frame ones; the method was immunoSEQ multiplex PCR. The sample lists nearly 200,000 clones, 84% occurring once. The sample comprised PBMCs. The receptors come from a woman in her thirties in good health and CMV-seropositive. The CDR3 runs from the conserved cysteine through the conserved F or W. Fields, in order: V gene, D gene, CDR3 protein. D genes are given only for firm matches.

V gene: TRBV28
D gene: TRBD2
CDR3 protein: CASSRGLAGGLDEQFF

V gene: TRBV9
D gene: .
CDR3 protein: CASSVAEGVGYTF

V gene: TRBV2
D gene: .
CDR3 protein: CASSGQGNSNQPQHF

V gene: TRBV27
D gene: TRBD1
CDR3 protein: CASSLLGTGGTDTQYF

V gene: TRBV2
D gene: .
CDR3 protein: CASSGQASSGNTIYF

V gene: TRBV9
D gene: .
CDR3 protein: CASSADSYQETQYF

V gene: TRBV19
D gene: .
CDR3 protein: CASSIAGGGQPQHF

V gene: TRBV13
D gene: TRBD1
CDR3 protein: CASSSQATGFDYGYTF

V gene: TRBV2
D gene: TRBD1
CDR3 protein: CASKPGQGKSFF

V gene: TRBV15
D gene: .
CDR3 protein: CATSRDRGNGELFF

V gene: TRBV4-1
D gene: TRBD1
CDR3 protein: CASSQVPGTVNEQFF

V gene: TRBV7-9
D gene: .
CDR3 protein: CASSPGRVQFF

V gene: TRBV30
D gene: .
CDR3 protein: CAWSVGEDTEAFF

V gene: TRBV10-3
D gene: TRBD1
CDR3 protein: CAIRLQGDRYEQYF

V gene: TRBV27
D gene: .
CDR3 protein: CASSLRRPEYNGYTF

V gene: TRBV7-2
D gene: .
CDR3 protein: CASSFAGDNQPQHF

V gene: TRBV19
D gene: TRBD1
CDR3 protein: CASMGQLSYEQYF

V gene: TRBV5-1
D gene: TRBD2
CDR3 protein: CASSLATSGSINEQFF

V gene: TRBV6-1
D gene: .
CDR3 protein: CASSAVSRALSYEQYF

V gene: TRBV20-1
D gene: .
CDR3 protein: CSARALYEQYF

V gene: TRBV20-1
D gene: .
CDR3 protein: CSAMIAGGYTF

V gene: TRBV29-1
D gene: .
CDR3 protein: CSAEGGRAIPYNEQFF

V gene: TRBV20-1
D gene: .
CDR3 protein: CSARSGSGYTF

V gene: TRBV4-1
D gene: TRBD1
CDR3 protein: CASSLWDREYNEQFF

V gene: TRBV19
D gene: .
CDR3 protein: CASSIGSEAFF

V gene: TRBV5-1
D gene: .
CDR3 protein: CASSLSPQGGNIQYF

V gene: TRBV7-2
D gene: .
CDR3 protein: CASSPLGAGRAFF

V gene: TRBV7-7
D gene: TRBD2
CDR3 protein: CASSRGLAATYEQYF

V gene: TRBV7-2
D gene: TRBD1
CDR3 protein: CASSLGGGTGGSDEQFF

V gene: TRBV7-8
D gene: .
CDR3 protein: CASSGALSYEQYF

V gene: TRBV29-1
D gene: TRBD1
CDR3 protein: CSGLTGTLNTEAFF

V gene: TRBV7-2
D gene: .
CDR3 protein: CASSPDSAYEQYF